The 20 T cell receptor beta chains in this list originate from one sample, sequenced in a study of T cells after yellow fever vaccination. TCRdb reprocessed the 5' RACE reads via MiXCR and lists one record per CDR3 protein. The table has under 550,000 distinct CDR3 sequences, just over 20% seen once. The sample was PBMCs, taken around 3 weeks after the first yellow fever vaccination. The receptor source for this set is a man aged 18 to 35 who received the YFV17D yellow fever vaccine.

This clonotype has a handful of counts. The chain uses TRBV12-3 or TRBV12-4 and TRBJ2-3, with D possibly called TRBD1 or TRBD2 (5 bases each). The V gene lost 6 bases and the J gene lost 0 bases, with 10 bases spanning the gap. The CDR3 contains 14 residues. The CDR3 DNA is TGTGCCAGCAGGTCGGGGCCTAGCACAGATACGCAGTATTTT. Its translation is CASRSGPSTDTQYF.

This clonotype was detected a few times. The genes are TRBV7-3 and TRBJ2-3, with D hard to call. V lost 5 bases, J lost 4 bases, and 13 bases lay in between. The CDR3 runs to 14 residues. Germline loops: CDR1 SGHTA, CDR2 FQGTGA. CDR3 sequence: CASSGTATSDTQYF. CDR3 DNA sequence: TGTGCCAGCAGCGGTACAGCCACGTCAGATACGCAGTATTTT.

This clonotype was observed a few times. The V call is TRBV11-1, the J call TRBJ2-1, with 10 bases that match TRBD1. Germline V CDR1 and CDR2: SGHAT, FQDESV (reference sequence). Trimming took 4 bases from V and 1 from J; bases not matched to a gene: 10. The CDR3 length is 18 residues. The CDR3 DNA reads as TGTGCCAGCAGCTCCCGCCGTCTGGACAGGGGGTCCTACAATGAGCAGTTCTTC. The encoded protein is CASSSRRLDRGSYNEQFF.

The table lists this clonotype with many counts. The chain has TRBV7-6 and TRBJ1-3, with D possibly TRBD1 on 6 matching bases. V was cut by 5 bases and J by 4 bases, with 12 bases left in between. The CDR3 has 14 amino acids. Germline V gene lookup returns CDR1 SGHVS and CDR2 FNYEAQ. The CDR3 sequence: CASSLTGNGNTIYF. CDR3 coding DNA: TGTGCCAGCAGCCTTACAGGGAACGGAAACACCATATATTTT.

The genes are TRBV6-1 and TRBJ1-4; D is unclear. CDR3 length: 15 residues. Trimming stripped 6 bases from V and 7 bases from J, with 18 bases between. The germline gives CDR1 MNHNS, CDR2 SASEGT. In DNA form, the CDR3 reads TGTGCCAGCAGCGCCCGCGCCGGGGAGAGTGAAAAACTGTTTTTT. This sequence encodes CASSARAGESEKLFF.

This chain links TRBV7-3 with TRBJ2-1; D is perhaps TRBD2 (6 bases). The ends were cut back, 5 bases at V and 6 bases at J, with 17 bases in the middle. This CDR3 spans 15 amino acids. From germline, CDR1 is SGHTA and CDR2 FQGTGA. CDR3 in amino acids: CASSDGGLVANEQFF. The CDR3 DNA reads as TGTGCCAGCAGCGACGGAGGGCTAGTGGCCAATGAGCAGTTCTTC.

This clonotype was recorded a few times. The chain carries TRBV9 and TRBJ1-5, with TRBD1 identical over 7 bases. CDR1 and CDR2 from the germline V gene are SGDLS and YYNGEE. The V segment lost 3 bases and the J segment 5 bases; nucleotides outside the gene matches: 5. The CDR3 consists of 14 residues. CDR3 sequence reads: CASSDGTEDQPQHF. CDR3 nucleotide sequence: TGTGCCAGCAGCGACGGGACAGAAGATCAGCCCCAGCATTTT.

This clonotype was observed a handful of times. The chain recombines TRBV30 with TRBJ1-2; TRBD1 is a possible D gene (5 bases). Trimming removed 5 bases at V and 10 bases at J, with 23 bases between. The germline V gene has CDR1 GTSNPN and CDR2 SVGIG (reference sequence). This CDR3 has 14 amino acids. The CDR3 coding sequence is TGTGCCTGGGTACGATGGGACTTAGGAGGTGACTACACCTTC. Protein sequence: CAWVRWDLGGDYTF.

V usage is TRBV4-3 and J usage is TRBJ2-2, with no clear D. V dropped 1 base and J dropped 6 bases, with 9 bases sitting between them. The CDR3 extends over 14 amino acids. Looked up from germline, CDR1 is LGHNA and CDR2 is YSLEER. The CDR3 loop reads CASSQVVRAGELFF. CDR3 nucleotides: TGCGCCAGCAGCCAAGTCGTAAGGGCCGGGGAGCTGTTTTTT.

The table lists this clonotype with a few counts. This chain joins TRBV2 and TRBJ1-5, with D possibly being TRBD1 (5 bases). The CDR3 runs to 14 residues. The V and J ends lost 2 bases and 7 bases respectively, with 12 bases between them. CDR1 SNHLY and CDR2 FYNNEI come from the germline V gene. CDR3 sequence: CASSESAGRQPQHF. In DNA form, the CDR3 reads TGTGCCAGCAGTGAATCAGCAGGGAGACAGCCCCAGCATTTT.

This clonotype was observed many times. This chain connects TRBV5-1 to TRBJ2-1; possible D gene TRBD1, 6 bases. Germline CDR1 SGHRS, CDR2 YFSETQ. The V gene lost 0 bases and the J gene lost 7 bases, with 11 bases spanning the gap. The CDR3 contains 14 residues. CDR3 sequence reads: CASSLVDRINEQFF. DNA for the CDR3: TGCGCCAGCAGCTTGGTGGACAGAATAAATGAGCAGTTCTTC.

This clonotype was found a few times. The chain couples TRBV7-9 to TRBJ2-4; 10 bases are shared with TRBD1. The CDR3 is made up of 12 amino acids. Germline V CDR1 and CDR2: SEHNR, FQNEAQ (reference sequence). V was clipped by 3 bases and J by 16 bases; unmatched bases: 6. Here the CDR3 DNA reads TGTGCCAGCAGCTTTGAGGACAGGGGGAGATACTTC. It yields the protein CASSFEDRGRYF.

This clonotype appeared a few times. This sequence joins TRBV6-1 and TRBJ2-3, with 7 bases fitting TRBD2. In germline, CDR1 is MNHNS, CDR2 SASEGT. The V gene end was trimmed by 4 bases and the J gene end by 3 bases; junction bases not matched to a gene: 10. The CDR3 extends over 16 amino acids. CDR3 DNA sequence: TGTGCCAGCAGTGGGAAGGGAGCGGGGATGACAGATACGCAGTATTTT. Its protein is CASSGKGAGMTDTQYF.

CDR3 protein: CASSGARTLIGTIYF. CDR3 nucleotide sequence: TGTGCCAGCAGCGGGGCGAGGACCCTTATTGGGACCATATATTTT. The rearrangement uses TRBV6-1 and TRBJ1-3, with D maybe TRBD1 (5 bases). V lost 6 bases, J lost 10 bases, and 22 bases lay in between. The length of the CDR3 is 15 residues. Germline values: CDR1 MNHNS, CDR2 SASEGT.

This clonotype was seen many times. Here the CDR3 reads CASSPTGYNEQFF. CDR3 nucleotide sequence: TGTGCCAGCTCACCTACAGGTTACAATGAGCAGTTCTTC. V is TRBV7-9 and J is TRBJ2-1; weak D call: TRBD1 (5 bases). V was clipped by 8 bases and J by 4 bases, with 12 bases between them. Germline assignment: CDR1 SEHNR and CDR2 FQNEAQ (reference sequence). This CDR3 has 13 amino acids.

The table lists this clonotype with a few counts. The chain carries TRBV7-9 and TRBJ2-7, with 7 bases identical to TRBD2. This CDR3 comprises 11 residues. CDR1 is SEHNR, CDR2 FQNEAQ, per germline (reference sequence). Trimming removed 8 bases from V and 2 bases from J; junction bases left unmatched: 0. CDR3 protein: CASGGAYEQYV. The DNA of the CDR3 is TGTGCCAGCGGGGGGGCCTACGAGCAGTACGTC.

The V and J genes are TRBV20-1 and TRBJ1-5, with D perhaps TRBD1 (5 bases). The CDR3 runs 13 residues. CDR1 and CDR2 from the germline V gene are DFQATT and SNEGSKA (reference sequence). The germline V and J ends were trimmed by 6 bases and 0 bases, with 9 bases remaining between them. Here the CDR3 reads CSAPGNSNQPQHF. The CDR3 DNA follows: TGCAGTGCCCCAGGGAATAGCAATCAGCCCCAGCATTTT.

The table lists this clonotype with many counts. The genes are TRBV5-5 and TRBJ1-6, with TRBD1 matching 11 bases. Trimming took 4 bases from V and 7 from J; bases not matched to a gene: 10. The germline CDR1 and CDR2 sequences are SGHKS and YYEKEE (reference sequence). This CDR3 spans 17 amino acids. The CDR3 loop is CASSGGPRTGGNSPLHF. CDR3 in DNA: TGTGCCAGCAGCGGGGGACCTAGGACAGGGGGCAATTCACCCCTCCACTTT.

This chain joins TRBV29-1 and TRBJ1-2; TRBD1 might be the D (6 bases). V was cut by 7 bases and J by 6 bases, with 18 bases left in between. Germline V lookup: CDR1 SQVTM, CDR2 ANQGSEA. The CDR3 totals 13 residues. The CDR3 loop reads CSAASSRGDGYTF. CDR3 DNA: TGCAGCGCCGCGTCGTCCAGGGGAGATGGCTACACCTTC.

The J gene is TRBJ2-7, the V gene TRBV12-3 or TRBV12-4, with D possibly being TRBD1 (6 bases). V dropped 0 bases and J dropped 2 bases, with 8 bases sitting between them. The CDR3 has 14 residues. The CDR3 region is CASSLAGAAYEQYV. Written as DNA, the CDR3 is TGTGCCAGCAGTTTAGCGGGGGCAGCCTACGAGCAGTACGTC.